This TCR beta chain was recovered during a study of T cells after yellow fever vaccination. Background on the study: Where fractions had low cell numbers, libraries were prepared from them with the SMART-Seq v4 Ultra Low Input RNA kit.

Germline lookup yields CDR1 SGHRS and CDR2 YFSETQ. Unmatched junction bases numbered 4, after V lost 1 base and J lost 2 bases. This CDR3 spans 18 amino acids. Whole-study results and caveats: Subsequent to the booster, the majority of primary-vaccination clones reappeared (96% CD4, 88% CD8). The CD4 compartment and the CD8 compartment contained a small share of clonotypes in common.

In its sample, this clonotype was seen a few times. Its specificity is not known. The TCR cDNA carried a universal primer site and UMIs from 5'RACE template switching. TCRdb reprocessed the 5' RACE reads with MiXCR, giving one entry per CDR3 protein. This repertoire shows 250,000 or so distinct CDR3 sequences, 6.5% to 7.5% found once; its top ten account for 1% to 1.2%. Sample: CD4+ T cells sorted from PBMCs, taken on the day of the yellow fever booster vaccination. This TCR came from a man in his thirties or forties who received the YFV17D yellow fever vaccine. This chain uses TRBV5-1 with TRBJ2-6, with 12 positions matching TRBD1. The CDR3 sequence is CASSLFGTGGTGANVLTF. The CDR3 DNA reads as TGCGCCAGCAGCTTGTTCGGGACAGGGGGCACTGGGGCCAACGTCCTGACTTTC.